The 14 T cell receptor beta chains below come from one sample, sequenced in a study of radiotherapy plus CTLA-4 blockade in lung cancer (dated by TCRdb to 2016 to 2019). The receptor library was made with the immunoSEQ multiplex PCR assay. This is the immuneACCESS table as TCRdb keeps it, with only in-frame sequences that have V and J called. A part of the clones is gone; compared with another copy, unresolved V genes explain less than half, and the rest is unexplained. In this sample the table shows under 65,000 clones, approximately 80% of which occur a single time. Clones ranked in the top ten supply about 2.2% of the sample. This sample comprised peripheral blood, obtained from a patient treated with radiotherapy plus ipilimumab. The receptors originated from a human donor with non-small cell lung cancer whose response to radiotherapy plus ipilimumab could not be evaluated.

This chain joins TRBV6-6 and TRBJ2-5, with D unclear. The DNA end is more similar to TRBJ2-7, so the J call may be wrong. In germline, CDR1 is MNHNY, CDR2 SVGAGI (reference sequence). This CDR3 has 12 residues. The CDR3: CASSPRDYEQYF. CDR3 in DNA: TGTGCCAGCAGTCCCCGAGACTACGAGCAGTACTTC.

V usage is TRBV5-4 and J usage is TRBJ2-3; unclear D gene. Trimming took 2 bases from V and 3 from J, leaving 4 bases between them. This CDR3 is 12 amino acids long. Germline lookup yields CDR1 SGHNT and CDR2 YYREEE (reference sequence). CDR3 nucleotide sequence: TGTGCCAGCAGCTTAGAGACAGATACGCAGTATTTT. The encoded protein is CASSLETDTQYF.

V gene TRBV11-2 combines with J gene TRBJ2-1; TRBD2 aligns across 7 bases. V shed 3 bases and J 8 bases; nucleotides not matched to a gene: 10. The CDR3 runs 15 residues. Per germline, CDR1 SGHAT and CDR2 FQNNGV. CDR3: CASSFAGDRRDEQFF. The CDR3 DNA follows: TGTGCCAGCAGCTTTGCGGGGGATAGAAGGGATGAGCAGTTCTTC.

This clone was detected a few times. V is TRBV28 and J is TRBJ2-7; D uncertain. Germline values: CDR1 MDHEN, CDR2 SYDVKM. Between the trimmed V and J ends, which lost 7 bases and 3 bases, there was a span of 16 bases. This CDR3 comprises 14 residues. CDR3 coding DNA: TGTGCCAGCACGAGGAAAATCACCCACTACGAGCAGTACTTC. Protein: CASTRKITHYEQYF.

This rearrangement joins TRBV9 to TRBJ2-1, with TRBD2 matching 13 bases. J gave up 7 bases and V 0 bases, and 10 bases lay outside the gene matches. There are 18 residues in the CDR3. From germline, CDR1 is SGDLS and CDR2 YYNGEE. In nucleotides, the CDR3 is TGTGCCAGCAGCGTAGTAGTAGGGGGGACTAGCGGGGCTAATGAGCAGTTCTTC. Protein sequence: CASSVVVGGTSGANEQFF.

Turning to this clone: An end of the junction does not agree with germline; a read error may underlie this. The CDR3 DNA reads TGCAGCGTTGAAGGCCTGAGACACCAGGTTCAGTTT. Its translation is CSVEGLRHQVQF. The chain recombines TRBV29-1 with TRBJ1-1; D uncertain. The CDR3 runs to 12 residues. The germline gives CDR1 SQVTM, CDR2 ANQGSEA.

The table lists this clone with a count of one. V usage is TRBV5-6 and J usage is TRBJ1-1; D unresolved. Per germline, CDR1 SGHDT and CDR2 YYEEEE. The CDR3 spans 14 residues. Trimming cost V 1 base and J 4 bases, with 11 bases left between them. CDR3 coding DNA: TGTGCCAGCAGCTTGATCCGGGGAGGCACTGAAGCTTTCTTT. This translates into CASSLIRGGTEAFF.

The rearrangement joins TRBV7-2 to TRBJ2-7; D might be TRBD1 (5 bases). The V and J ends lost 5 bases and 6 bases respectively, with 14 bases between them. The CDR3 runs to 13 residues. CDR1 is SGHTA, CDR2 FQGNSA, per germline. This chain's CDR3 is CASSLPSRGEQYF. The DNA for the CDR3 is TGTGCCAGCAGCCTTCCCTCTAGGGGCGAGCAGTACTTC.

This clone was found a few times. CDR3 in DNA: TGTGCCAGTAGTAAGACAGTTTACAATGAGCAGTTCTTC. It specifies CASSKTVYNEQFF. V gene TRBV19 combines with J gene TRBJ2-1; possibly TRBD1 for D (5 bases). CDR1 LNHDA and CDR2 SQIVND come from the germline V gene (reference sequence). V was clipped by 4 bases and J by 4 bases, with 8 bases between them. The CDR3 runs to 13 residues.

The genes are TRBV7-8 and TRBJ1-2; 9 bases agree with TRBD1. The trim removed 4 bases at V and 6 bases at J, leaving 6 bases unmatched. The CDR3 extends over 14 amino acids. Germline CDR1 reads SGHVS; CDR2 reads FQNEAQ. Here the CDR3 DNA reads TGTGCCAGCAGCTCCTCACAGGGGGCCGATGGCTACACCTTC. Translating it yields CASSSSQGADGYTF.

This chain joins TRBV30 and TRBJ2-7; no clear D gene. This CDR3 has 13 amino acids. V dropped 7 bases and J dropped 0 bases, with 13 bases sitting between them. The germline V gene encodes CDR1 GTSNPN and CDR2 SVGIG (reference sequence). Here the CDR3 reads CALVQVSSYEQYF. CDR3 coding DNA: TGTGCCTTGGTCCAGGTGAGCTCCTACGAGCAGTACTTC.

This chain connects TRBV7-2 to TRBJ1-2, with D maybe TRBD1 (6 bases). The CDR3 contains 16 residues. V lost 6 bases and J lost 4, with 21 bases in between. The germline V gene encodes CDR1 SGHTA and CDR2 FQGNSA. CDR3 region: CASRKGQGRAGYGYTF. In DNA form, the CDR3 reads TGTGCCAGCAGAAAGGGACAAGGGCGGGCTGGCTATGGCTACACCTTC.

The chain recombines TRBV2 with TRBJ1-1; a weak D match, TRBD1 (6 bases). Germline lookup yields CDR1 SNHLY and CDR2 FYNNEI. The CDR3 extends over 14 amino acids. V lost 3 bases and J lost 3, with 11 bases in between. This CDR3 is CASSDVSGDTEAFF. CDR3 DNA: TGTGCCAGCAGTGATGTGTCAGGGGACACTGAAGCTTTCTTT.

The chain joins TRBV2 to TRBJ1-3; tentative D call: TRBD1 (5 bases). V was shortened by 7 bases and J by 4 bases, with 17 bases between the two germline ends. CDR1 and CDR2 from the germline V gene are SNHLY and FYNNEI. The CDR3 is made up of 15 amino acids. The CDR3 sequence: CASMGVRGRGNTIYF. The CDR3 coding sequence is TGTGCCAGCATGGGCGTCCGGGGGAGAGGAAACACCATATATTTT.